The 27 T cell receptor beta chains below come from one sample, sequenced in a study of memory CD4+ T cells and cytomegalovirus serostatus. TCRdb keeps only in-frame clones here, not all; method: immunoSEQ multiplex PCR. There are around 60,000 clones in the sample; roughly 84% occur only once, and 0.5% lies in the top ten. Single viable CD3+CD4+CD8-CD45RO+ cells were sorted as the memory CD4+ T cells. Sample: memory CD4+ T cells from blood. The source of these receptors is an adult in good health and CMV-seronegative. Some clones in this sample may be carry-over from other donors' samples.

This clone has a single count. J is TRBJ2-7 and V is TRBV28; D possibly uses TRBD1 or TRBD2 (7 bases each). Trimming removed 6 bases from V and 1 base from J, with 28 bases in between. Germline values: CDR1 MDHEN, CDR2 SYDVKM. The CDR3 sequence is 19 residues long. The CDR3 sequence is CASSRTGGGGGSRSYEQYF. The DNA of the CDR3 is TGTGCCAGCAGCCGGACAGGTGGAGGAGGCGGGAGCCGATCCTACGAGCAGTACTTC.

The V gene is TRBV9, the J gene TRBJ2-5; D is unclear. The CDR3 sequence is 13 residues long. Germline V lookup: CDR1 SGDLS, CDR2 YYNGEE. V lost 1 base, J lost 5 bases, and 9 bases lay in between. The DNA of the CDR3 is TGTGCCAGCAGCGTACAGGATGGGGAGACCCAGTACTTC. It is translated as CASSVQDGETQYF.

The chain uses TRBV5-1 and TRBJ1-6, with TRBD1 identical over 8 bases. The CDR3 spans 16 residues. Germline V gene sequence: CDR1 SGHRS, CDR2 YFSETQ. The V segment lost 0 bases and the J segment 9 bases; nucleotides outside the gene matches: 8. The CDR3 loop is CASSLDTGTGTSPLHF. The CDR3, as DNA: TGCGCCAGCAGCTTGGACACCGGGACAGGAACTTCACCCCTCCACTTT.

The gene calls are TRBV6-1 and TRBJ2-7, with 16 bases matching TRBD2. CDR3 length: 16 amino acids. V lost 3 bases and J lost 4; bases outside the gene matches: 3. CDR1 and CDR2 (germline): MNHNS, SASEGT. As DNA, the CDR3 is TGTGCCAGCAGTGAGGGACTAGCGGGAGGGCGGTACGAGCAGTACTTC. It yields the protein CASSEGLAGGRYEQYF.

DNA for the CDR3: TGTGCCAGCAGTGAACTCACCGGGGAGCTGTTTTTT. Its protein product is CASSELTGELFF. The J gene is TRBJ2-2, the V gene TRBV25-1; D is uncertain. The V end was cut by 2 bases, the J end by 4 bases, with 2 bases between. This CDR3 spans 12 amino acids. Germline CDR1 is MGHDK and CDR2 is SYGVNS.

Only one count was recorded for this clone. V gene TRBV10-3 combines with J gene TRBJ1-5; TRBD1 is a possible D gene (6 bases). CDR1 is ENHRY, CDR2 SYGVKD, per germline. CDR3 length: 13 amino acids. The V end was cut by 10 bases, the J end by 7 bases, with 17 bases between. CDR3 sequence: CATQGQGGQPQHF. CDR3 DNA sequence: TGTGCCACCCAGGGGCAGGGAGGACAGCCCCAGCATTTT.

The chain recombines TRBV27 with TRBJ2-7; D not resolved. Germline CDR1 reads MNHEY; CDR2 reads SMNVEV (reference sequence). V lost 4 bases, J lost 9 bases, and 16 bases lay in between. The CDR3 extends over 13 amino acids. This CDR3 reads CASSSLRQLGQYF. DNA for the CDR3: TGTGCCAGCAGTTCCCTTCGCCAGCTGGGGCAGTACTTC.

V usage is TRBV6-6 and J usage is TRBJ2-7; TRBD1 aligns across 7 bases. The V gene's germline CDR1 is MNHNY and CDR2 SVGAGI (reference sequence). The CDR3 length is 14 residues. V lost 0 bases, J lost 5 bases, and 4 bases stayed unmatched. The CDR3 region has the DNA TGTGCCAGCAGTTACTCAAAGGGGGCGGACGAGCAGTACTTC. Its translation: CASSYSKGADEQYF.

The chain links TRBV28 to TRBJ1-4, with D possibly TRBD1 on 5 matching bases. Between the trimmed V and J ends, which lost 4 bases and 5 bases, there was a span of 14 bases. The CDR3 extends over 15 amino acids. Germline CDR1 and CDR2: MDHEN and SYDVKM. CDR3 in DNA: TGTGCCAGCAGTTCCGGTGGGGGGGGGAATGAAAAACTGTTTTTT. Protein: CASSSGGGGNEKLFF.

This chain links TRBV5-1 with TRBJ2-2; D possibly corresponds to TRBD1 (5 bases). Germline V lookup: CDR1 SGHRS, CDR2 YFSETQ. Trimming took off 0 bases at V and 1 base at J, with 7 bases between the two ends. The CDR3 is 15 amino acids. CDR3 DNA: TGCGCCAGCAGCTTGGGGACACTGAACACCGGGGAGCTGTTTTTT. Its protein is CASSLGTLNTGELFF.

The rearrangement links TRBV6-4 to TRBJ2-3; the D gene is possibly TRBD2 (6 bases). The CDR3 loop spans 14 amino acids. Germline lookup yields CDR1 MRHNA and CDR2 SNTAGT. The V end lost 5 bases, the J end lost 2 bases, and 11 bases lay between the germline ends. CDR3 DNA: TGTGCCAGCAGTTCTTGGGACTCCACAGATACGCAGTATTTT. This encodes CASSSWDSTDTQYF.

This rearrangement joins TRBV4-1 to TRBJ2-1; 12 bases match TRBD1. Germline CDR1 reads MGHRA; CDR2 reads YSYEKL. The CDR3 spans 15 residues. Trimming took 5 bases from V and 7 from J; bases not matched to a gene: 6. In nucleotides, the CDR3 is TGCGCCAGCAGCTCGGGACAGGGGGCAAGTAATGAGCAGTTCTTC. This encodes CASSSGQGASNEQFF.

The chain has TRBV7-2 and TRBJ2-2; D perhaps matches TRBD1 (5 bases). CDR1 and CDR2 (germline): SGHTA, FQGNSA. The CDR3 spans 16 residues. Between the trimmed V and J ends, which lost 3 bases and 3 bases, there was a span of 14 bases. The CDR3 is CASSFIPQGYTGELFF. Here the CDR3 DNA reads TGTGCCAGCAGCTTTATTCCCCAGGGTTACACCGGGGAGCTGTTTTTT.

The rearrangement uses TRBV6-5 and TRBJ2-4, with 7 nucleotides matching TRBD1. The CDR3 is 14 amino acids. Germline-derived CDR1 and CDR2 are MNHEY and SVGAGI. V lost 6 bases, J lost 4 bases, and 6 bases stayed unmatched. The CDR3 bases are TGTGCCAGCAGATCCGGGACAGCTAAAAACATTCAGTACTTC. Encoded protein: CASRSGTAKNIQYF.

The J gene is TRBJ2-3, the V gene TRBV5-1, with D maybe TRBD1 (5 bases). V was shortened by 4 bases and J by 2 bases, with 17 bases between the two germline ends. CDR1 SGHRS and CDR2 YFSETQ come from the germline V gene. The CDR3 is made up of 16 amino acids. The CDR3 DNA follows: TGCGCCAGCAGCCGGTCAGGGCCCGCGTCCACAGATACGCAGTATTTT. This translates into CASSRSGPASTDTQYF.

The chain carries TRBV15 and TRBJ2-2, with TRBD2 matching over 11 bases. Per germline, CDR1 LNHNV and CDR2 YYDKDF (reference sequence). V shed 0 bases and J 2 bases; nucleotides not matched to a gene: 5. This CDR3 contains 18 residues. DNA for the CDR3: TGTGCCACCAGCAGAGAGTCTAGCGGGAGGCTTAACACCGGGGAGCTGTTTTTT. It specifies CATSRESSGRLNTGELFF.

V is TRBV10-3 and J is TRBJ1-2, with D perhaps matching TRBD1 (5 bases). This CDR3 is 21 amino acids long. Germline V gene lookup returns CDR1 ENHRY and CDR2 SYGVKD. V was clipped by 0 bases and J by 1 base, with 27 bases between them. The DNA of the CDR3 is TGTGCCATCAGTGAGTCTGTTTGGGCAGCATCCCGCCTGAGGGGTAACTATGGCTACACCTTC. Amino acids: CAISESVWAASRLRGNYGYTF.

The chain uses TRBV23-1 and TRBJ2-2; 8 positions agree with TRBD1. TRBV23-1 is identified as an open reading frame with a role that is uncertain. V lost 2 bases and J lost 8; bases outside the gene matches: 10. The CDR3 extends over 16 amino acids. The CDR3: CASSQRTGRRGGELFF. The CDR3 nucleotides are TGCGCCAGCAGTCAAAGGACAGGGCGGAGGGGAGGGGAGCTGTTTTTT.

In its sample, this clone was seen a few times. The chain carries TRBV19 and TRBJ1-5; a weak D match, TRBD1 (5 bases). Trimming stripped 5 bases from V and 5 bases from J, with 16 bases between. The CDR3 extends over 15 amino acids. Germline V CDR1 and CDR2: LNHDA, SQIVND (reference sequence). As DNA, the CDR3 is TGTGCCAGTAGTCCGACCGTTTGGGGGGATCAGCCCCAGCATTTT. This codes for CASSPTVWGDQPQHF.

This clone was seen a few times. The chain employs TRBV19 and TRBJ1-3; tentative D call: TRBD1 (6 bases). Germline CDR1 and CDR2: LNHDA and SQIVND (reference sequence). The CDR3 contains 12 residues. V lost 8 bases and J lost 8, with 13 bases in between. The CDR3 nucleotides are TGTGCCAGTTACCGGGGGCGAGACACCATATATTTT. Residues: CASYRGRDTIYF.

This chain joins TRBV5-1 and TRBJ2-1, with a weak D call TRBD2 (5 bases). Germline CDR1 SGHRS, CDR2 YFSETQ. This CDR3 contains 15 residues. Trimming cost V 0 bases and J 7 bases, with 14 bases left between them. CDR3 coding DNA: TGCGCCAGCAGCTTGGCCGTCGGACTCGGAAATGAGCAGTTCTTC. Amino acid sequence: CASSLAVGLGNEQFF.

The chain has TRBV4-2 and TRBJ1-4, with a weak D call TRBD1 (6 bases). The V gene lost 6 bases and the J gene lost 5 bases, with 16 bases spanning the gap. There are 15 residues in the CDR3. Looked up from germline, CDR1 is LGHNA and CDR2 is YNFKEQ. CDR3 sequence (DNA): TGTGCCAGCAGTCGTTCCCGGACAGAGAATGAAAAACTGTTTTTT. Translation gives CASSRSRTENEKLFF.

CDR3 sequence reads: CASSLWREGGTEQFF. CDR3 DNA sequence: TGTGCCAGCAGCTTATGGCGGGAGGGGGGTACTGAGCAGTTCTTC. The chain couples TRBV7-3 to TRBJ2-1; 9 bases are a match to TRBD2. Germline V gene lookup returns CDR1 SGHTA and CDR2 FQGTGA. This CDR3 has 15 residues. V dropped 2 bases and J dropped 9; count of bases not matched to a gene: 8.

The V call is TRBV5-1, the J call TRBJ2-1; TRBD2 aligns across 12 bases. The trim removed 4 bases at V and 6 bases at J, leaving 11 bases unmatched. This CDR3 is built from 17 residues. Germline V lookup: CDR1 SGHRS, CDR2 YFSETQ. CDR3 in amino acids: CASSPNLAGGPSNEQFF. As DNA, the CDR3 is TGCGCCAGCAGCCCTAACCTAGCGGGAGGGCCCTCCAATGAGCAGTTCTTC.

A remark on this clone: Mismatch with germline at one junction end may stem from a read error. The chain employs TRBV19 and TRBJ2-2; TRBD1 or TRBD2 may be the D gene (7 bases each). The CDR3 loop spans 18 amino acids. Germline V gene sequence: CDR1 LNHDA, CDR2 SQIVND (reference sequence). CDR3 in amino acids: CASRIGGPGTTSPMELFF. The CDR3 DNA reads TGTGCCAGTAGGATAGGGGGCCCCGGGACTACGAGTCCGATGGAGCTGTTTTTT.

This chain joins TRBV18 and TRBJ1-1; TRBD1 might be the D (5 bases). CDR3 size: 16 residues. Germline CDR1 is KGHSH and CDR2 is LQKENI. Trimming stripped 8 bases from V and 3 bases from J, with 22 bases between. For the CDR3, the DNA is TGTGCCAGCCCCCTCCGGCAGGGCTTCACTGACACTGAAGCTTTCTTT. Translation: CASPLRQGFTDTEAFF.

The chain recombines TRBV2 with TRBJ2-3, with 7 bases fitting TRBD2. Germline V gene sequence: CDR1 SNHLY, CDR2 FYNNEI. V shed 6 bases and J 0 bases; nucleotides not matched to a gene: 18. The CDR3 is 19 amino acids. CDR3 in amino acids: CASRDPYYRLAASTDTQYF. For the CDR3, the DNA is TGTGCCAGCAGGGACCCCTATTATAGACTAGCAGCTAGCACAGATACGCAGTATTTT.